What follows are 20 T cell receptor beta chains derived from one specimen sequenced in a study of blood T cell repertoires in COVID-19. Sequencing was performed with immunoSEQ multiplex PCR; in TCRdb, only in-frame clones are kept and a portion is missing. The sample lists 50,000 to 70,000 clones; 79% were seen once. Sequencing was performed on peripheral blood. These TCRs come from a man aged 55-75 years with acute or convalescent COVID-19.

V and J are TRBV5-1 and TRBJ1-4, with D uncertain. This CDR3 contains 11 residues. CDR1 SGHRS and CDR2 YFSETQ come from the germline V gene. Trimming removed 3 bases from V and 10 bases from J, with 7 bases in between. CDR3 residues: CASSSEGKLFF. CDR3 coding DNA: TGCGCCAGCAGCTCGGAGGGAAAACTGTTTTTT.

V is TRBV28 and J is TRBJ2-1; TRBD1 aligns across 8 bases. CDR3 length equals 15 residues. V shed 4 bases and J 5 bases; nucleotides not matched to a gene: 7. Per germline, CDR1 MDHEN and CDR2 SYDVKM. The CDR3, as DNA: TGTGCCAGCAGTTCCCCGTGGACAGGGAACAATGAGCAGTTCTTC. It yields the protein CASSSPWTGNNEQFF.

V is TRBV18 and J is TRBJ1-2; 7 bases align to TRBD1. Germline CDR1 KGHSH, CDR2 LQKENI. CDR3 size: 13 residues. V gave up 4 bases and J gave up 3 bases; unmatched junction bases: 2. The CDR3 coding sequence is TGTGCCAGCTCACGGGACAGCGACTATGGCTACACCTTC. It encodes CASSRDSDYGYTF.

This clone has just one count. V is TRBV7-2 and J is TRBJ2-2; no definite D call. The V gene's germline CDR1 is SGHTA and CDR2 FQGNSA. V was shortened by 5 bases and J by 6 bases, with 13 bases between the two germline ends. The CDR3 loop spans 14 amino acids. The CDR3 DNA reads as TGTGCCAGCAGCCTCTACTTAGCTTCCGGGGAGCTGTTTTTT. It encodes CASSLYLASGELFF.

This clone was detected many times. The CDR3 is CASSQGQGVGDTEAFF. CDR3 nucleotides: TGTGCCAGCAGCCAGGGACAGGGTGTAGGGGACACTGAAGCTTTCTTT. This chain links TRBV21-1 with TRBJ1-1; the D segment call TRBD1 is taken from the table without a DNA check. TRBV21-1 is recorded as a pseudogene. CDR3 length equals 16 residues.

V usage is TRBV12-5 and J usage is TRBJ2-5; TRBD2 aligns across 7 bases. Germline lookup yields CDR1 LGHNT and CDR2 FRNRAP. CDR3 size: 14 residues. The V gene end was trimmed by 7 bases and the J gene end by 5 bases; junction bases not matched to a gene: 10. Written as DNA, the CDR3 is TGTGCTAGTGTCCCGGGGGGTCTATGGGAGACCCAGTACTTC. It translates to CASVPGGLWETQYF.

This chain uses TRBV4-1 with TRBJ1-1; D may be TRBD1 (5 bases). CDR1 is MGHRA, CDR2 YSYEKL, per germline. V lost 0 bases and J lost 11, with 13 bases in between. This CDR3 region has 13 residues. Here the CDR3 DNA reads TGCGCCAGCAGCCAAGATTTGGAGCGGGGGGCTTTCTTT. This codes for CASSQDLERGAFF.

This clone has more than one count but fewer than ten. The chain carries TRBV5-5 and TRBJ1-1; TRBD1 might be the D (5 bases). The CDR3 runs 14 residues. V was shortened by 4 bases and J by 1 base, with 11 bases between the two germline ends. Germline V gene sequence: CDR1 SGHKS, CDR2 YYEKEE (reference sequence). The CDR3 bases are TGTGCCAGCAGCCCGGGACTGCAGAACACTGAAGCTTTCTTT. Amino acids: CASSPGLQNTEAFF.

In this sample, this clone turned up once. The chain links TRBV6-5 to TRBJ1-3, with D uncertain. CDR1 and CDR2 from the germline V gene are MNHEY and SVGAGI. V was trimmed by 10 bases and J by 4 bases, leaving 11 bases between them. This CDR3 is built from 12 residues. CDR3 DNA sequence: TGTGCCACCCTCTCAACAGGAAACACCATATATTTT. Translation: CATLSTGNTIYF.

V gene TRBV18 combines with J gene TRBJ2-7, with D possibly TRBD2 on 5 matching bases. The CDR3 consists of 15 residues. CDR1 is KGHSH and CDR2 is LQKENI in the germline V gene. V lost 6 bases, J lost 3 bases, and 18 bases lay in between. DNA for the CDR3: TGTGCCAGCTCCGAACTTCAGACTATTCGCTACGAGCAGTACTTC. Its translation is CASSELQTIRYEQYF.

The rearrangement uses TRBV5-1 and TRBJ1-6; tentative D call: TRBD1 (5 bases). The V end lost 4 bases, the J end lost 10 bases, and 18 bases lay between the germline ends. The CDR3 contains 15 residues. Germline loops: CDR1 SGHRS, CDR2 YFSETQ. CDR3 coding DNA: TGCGCCAGCAGCACGAGCCCGGACAAGGAATCACCCCTCCACTTT. It is translated as CASSTSPDKESPLHF.

The chain is built from TRBV5-1 and TRBJ2-6; D perhaps matches TRBD1 (6 bases). CDR1 is SGHRS, CDR2 YFSETQ, per germline. Trimming pared 4 bases from V and 13 bases from J, leaving 18 bases between. The length of the CDR3 is 14 residues. This CDR3 is CASSQGDTDSVLTF. The CDR3, as DNA: TGCGCCAGCAGCCAAGGGGACACGGACTCAGTCCTGACTTTC. Supplemented by reference TRBV5-1 and TRBJ2-6, the full variable domain reads KAGVTQTPRYLIKTRGQQVTLSCSPISGHRSVSWYQQTPGQGLQFLFEYFSETQRNKGNFPGRFSGRQFSNSRSEMNVSTLELGDSALYLCASSQGDTDSVLTFGAGSRLTVL.

The rearrangement links TRBV11-2 to TRBJ2-5; TRBD2 agrees at 9 bases. Trimming removed 5 bases from V and 5 bases from J; junction bases left unmatched: 9. Germline lookup yields CDR1 SGHAT and CDR2 FQNNGV. This CDR3 has 15 residues. The CDR3 is CASSPGLSGGETQYF. The CDR3 DNA follows: TGTGCCAGCAGCCCCGGACTAAGCGGGGGGGAGACCCAGTACTTC.

This clone was observed once. The chain combines TRBV5-1 with TRBJ2-5; D might be TRBD1 (5 bases). V dropped 0 bases and J dropped 0 bases, with 6 bases sitting between them. The CDR3 has 14 residues. Germline lookup yields CDR1 SGHRS and CDR2 YFSETQ. This chain's CDR3 is CASSLEGYQETQYF. In DNA form, the CDR3 reads TGCGCCAGCAGCTTGGAGGGGTACCAAGAGACCCAGTACTTC.

The gene calls are TRBV6-1 and TRBJ1-2; 7 bases line up with TRBD1. The trim removed 2 bases at V and 5 bases at J, leaving 8 bases unmatched. This CDR3 contains 15 residues. The germline V gene encodes CDR1 MNHNS and CDR2 SASEGT. CDR3 coding DNA: TGTGCCAGCAGTGAAAGTATGGGACAGTTTTATGGCTACACCTTC. Its protein is CASSESMGQFYGYTF.

As concerns this clone: This specimen includes other DNA sequences encoding the same CDR3. The rearrangement links TRBV24-1 to TRBJ1-2; 10 positions agree with TRBD1. With 1 base clipped from V and 7 bases from J, the junction kept 17 bases outside the gene matches. Looked up from germline, CDR1 is KGHDR and CDR2 is SFDVKD. This CDR3 has 19 amino acids. The CDR3 protein is CATSDFPGGGTGAPGGYTF. The CDR3 nucleotides are TGTGCCACCAGTGATTTCCCCGGGGGGGGGACAGGGGCGCCGGGTGGCTACACCTTC.

CDR3 residues: CASTQGGRDTEAFF. The CDR3 DNA reads TGTGCCAGCACCCAAGGAGGGAGGGACACTGAAGCTTTCTTT. The genes are TRBV2 and TRBJ1-1, with no clear D. Germline CDR1 reads SNHLY; CDR2 reads FYNNEI. The CDR3 is 14 amino acids. V gave up 7 bases and J gave up 3 bases, with 15 bases separating them. Variable domain in full (rest from reference TRBV2 and TRBJ1-1): EPEVTQTPSHQVTQMGQEVILRCVPISNHLYFYWYRQILGQKVEFLVSFYNNEISEKSEIFDDQFSVERPDGSNFTLKIRSTKLEDSAMYFCASTQGGRDTEAFFGQGTRLTVV.

V is TRBV13 and J is TRBJ2-7; D remains unclear. The germline CDR1 and CDR2 sequences are PRHDT and FYEKMQ (reference sequence). The V and J ends lost 3 bases and 1 base respectively, with 4 bases between them. This CDR3 region has 12 residues. The CDR3 protein is CASSFGSYEQYF. The CDR3 DNA is TGTGCCAGCAGCTTCGGTTCCTACGAGCAGTACTTC.

This clone was seen a few times. The J gene is TRBJ1-1, the V gene TRBV29-1; 9 bases line up with TRBD1. CDR3 size: 14 residues. Looked up from germline, CDR1 is SQVTM and CDR2 is ANQGSEA. Germline trimming cut 6 bases from V and 2 bases from J; bases unmatched to any gene: 7. CDR3 sequence (DNA): TGCAGCGTAGATCTACAGGGGGCCAACACTGAAGCTTTCTTT. Its translation is CSVDLQGANTEAFF.

V usage is TRBV2 and J usage is TRBJ1-2; D ambiguous. With 4 bases removed from V and 8 bases from J, the gap between germline ends came to 14 bases. Germline lookup yields CDR1 SNHLY and CDR2 FYNNEI. The CDR3 has 13 amino acids. The DNA of the CDR3 is TGTGCCAGCAGTGGTGCCGAGGGTAAGGGCTACACCTTC. This codes for CASSGAEGKGYTF.